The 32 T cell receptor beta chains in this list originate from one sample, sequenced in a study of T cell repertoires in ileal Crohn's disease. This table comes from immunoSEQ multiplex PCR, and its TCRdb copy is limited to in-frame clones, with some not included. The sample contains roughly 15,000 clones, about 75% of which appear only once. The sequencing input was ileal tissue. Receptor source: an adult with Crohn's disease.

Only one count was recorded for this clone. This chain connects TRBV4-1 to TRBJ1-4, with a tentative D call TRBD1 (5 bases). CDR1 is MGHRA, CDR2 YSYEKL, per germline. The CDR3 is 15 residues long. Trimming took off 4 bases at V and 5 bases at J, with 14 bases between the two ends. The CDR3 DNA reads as TGCGCCAGCAGCCTGCAGGGAACTACGAATGAAAAACTGTTTTTT. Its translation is CASSLQGTTNEKLFF.

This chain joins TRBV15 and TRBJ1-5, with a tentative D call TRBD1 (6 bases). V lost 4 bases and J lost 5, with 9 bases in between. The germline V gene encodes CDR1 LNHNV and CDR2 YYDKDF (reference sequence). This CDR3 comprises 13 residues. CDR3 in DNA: TGTGCCACCAGCACACAGGGTTATCAGCCCCAGCATTTT. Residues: CATSTQGYQPQHF. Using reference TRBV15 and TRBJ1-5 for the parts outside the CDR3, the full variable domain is DAMVIQNPRYQVTQFGKPVTLSCSQTLNHNVMYWYQQKSSQAPKLLFHYYDKDFNNEADTPDNFQSRRPNTSFCFLDIRSPGLGDTAMYLCATSTQGYQPQHFGDGTRLSIL.

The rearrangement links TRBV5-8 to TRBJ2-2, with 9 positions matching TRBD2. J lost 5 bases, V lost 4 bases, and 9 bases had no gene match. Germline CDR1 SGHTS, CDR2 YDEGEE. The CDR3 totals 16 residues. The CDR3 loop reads CASSQGLATETGELFF. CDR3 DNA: TGTGCCAGCAGCCAGGGACTAGCTACGGAAACCGGGGAGCTGTTTTTT.

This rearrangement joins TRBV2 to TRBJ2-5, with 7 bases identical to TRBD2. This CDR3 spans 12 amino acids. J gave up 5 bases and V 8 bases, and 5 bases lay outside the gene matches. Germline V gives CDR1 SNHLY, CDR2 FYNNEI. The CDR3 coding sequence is TGTGCCAGCGGGAGGGCCTCCGAGACCCAGTACTTC. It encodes CASGRASETQYF.

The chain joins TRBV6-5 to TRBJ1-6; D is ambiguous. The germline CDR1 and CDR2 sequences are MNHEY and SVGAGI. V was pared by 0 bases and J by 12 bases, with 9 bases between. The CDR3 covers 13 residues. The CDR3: CASSYSKTKPLHF. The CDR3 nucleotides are TGTGCCAGCAGTTACTCGAAGACTAAACCCCTCCACTTT.

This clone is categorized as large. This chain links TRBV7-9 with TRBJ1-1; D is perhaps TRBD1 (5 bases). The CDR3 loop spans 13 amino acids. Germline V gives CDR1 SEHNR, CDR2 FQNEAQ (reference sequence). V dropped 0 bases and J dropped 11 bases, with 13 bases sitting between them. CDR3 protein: CASSLASGHWAFF. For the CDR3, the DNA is TGTGCCAGCAGCTTAGCTTCAGGGCACTGGGCTTTCTTT.

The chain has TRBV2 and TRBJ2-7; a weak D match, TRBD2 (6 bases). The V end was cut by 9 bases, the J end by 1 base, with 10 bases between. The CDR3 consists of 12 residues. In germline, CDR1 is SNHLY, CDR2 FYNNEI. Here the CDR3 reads CASSRESYEQYF. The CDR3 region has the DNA TGTGCCAGTAGCCGGGAGTCCTACGAGCAGTACTTC.

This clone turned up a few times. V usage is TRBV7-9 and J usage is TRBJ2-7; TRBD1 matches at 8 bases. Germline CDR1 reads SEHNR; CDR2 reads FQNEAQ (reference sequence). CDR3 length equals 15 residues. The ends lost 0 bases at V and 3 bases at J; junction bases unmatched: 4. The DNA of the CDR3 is TGTGCCAGCAGCTTAGCCCGGGACAGGATCTACGAGCAGTACTTC. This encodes CASSLARDRIYEQYF.

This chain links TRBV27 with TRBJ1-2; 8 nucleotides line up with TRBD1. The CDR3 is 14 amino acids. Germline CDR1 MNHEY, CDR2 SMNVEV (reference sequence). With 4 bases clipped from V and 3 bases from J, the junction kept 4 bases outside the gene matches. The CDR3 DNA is TGTGCCAGCAGTTCCCTGGACAGGGACTATGGCTACACCTTC. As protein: CASSSLDRDYGYTF.

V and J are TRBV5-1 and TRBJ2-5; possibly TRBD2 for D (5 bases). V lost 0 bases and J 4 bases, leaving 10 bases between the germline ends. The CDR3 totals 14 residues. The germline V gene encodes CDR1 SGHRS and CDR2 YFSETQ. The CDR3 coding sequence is TGCGCCAGCAGCTTGGACAGCGGACGAGAGACCCAGTACTTC. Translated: CASSLDSGRETQYF.

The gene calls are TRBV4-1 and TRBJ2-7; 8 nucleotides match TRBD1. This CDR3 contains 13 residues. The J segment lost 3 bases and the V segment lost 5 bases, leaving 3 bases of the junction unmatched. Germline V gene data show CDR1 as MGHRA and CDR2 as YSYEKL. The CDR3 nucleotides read TGCGCCAGCAGCTTCGGACAGGGCTACGAGCAGTACTTC. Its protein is CASSFGQGYEQYF.

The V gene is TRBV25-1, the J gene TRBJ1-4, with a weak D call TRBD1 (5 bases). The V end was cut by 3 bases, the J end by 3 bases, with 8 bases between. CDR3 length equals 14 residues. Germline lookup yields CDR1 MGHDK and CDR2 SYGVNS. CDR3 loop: CASSDKGANEKLFF. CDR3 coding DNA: TGTGCCAGCAGTGACAAAGGGGCTAATGAAAAACTGTTTTTT.

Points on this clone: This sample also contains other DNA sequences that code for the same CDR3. The CDR3 region is CASSIGSVSGANVLTF. CDR3 DNA: TGTGCCAGTAGTATTGGCAGCGTCTCTGGGGCCAACGTCCTGACTTTC. The genes are TRBV19 and TRBJ2-6; no definite D call. V gave up 3 bases and J gave up 0 bases, with 9 bases separating them. The germline V gene encodes CDR1 LNHDA and CDR2 SQIVND (reference sequence). The CDR3 is 16 amino acids.

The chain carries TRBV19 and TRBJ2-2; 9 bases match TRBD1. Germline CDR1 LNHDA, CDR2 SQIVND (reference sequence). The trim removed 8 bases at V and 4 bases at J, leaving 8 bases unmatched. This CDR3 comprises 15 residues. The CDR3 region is CASQPGQGPTGELFF. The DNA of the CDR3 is TGTGCCAGTCAGCCGGGACAGGGACCCACCGGGGAGCTGTTTTTT.

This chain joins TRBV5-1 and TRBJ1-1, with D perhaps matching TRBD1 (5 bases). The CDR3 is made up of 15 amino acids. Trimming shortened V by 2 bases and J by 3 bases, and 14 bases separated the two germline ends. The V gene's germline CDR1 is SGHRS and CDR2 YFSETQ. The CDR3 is CASSFYGTGDTEAFF. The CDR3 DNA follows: TGCGCCAGCAGCTTTTATGGTACGGGGGACACTGAAGCTTTCTTT.

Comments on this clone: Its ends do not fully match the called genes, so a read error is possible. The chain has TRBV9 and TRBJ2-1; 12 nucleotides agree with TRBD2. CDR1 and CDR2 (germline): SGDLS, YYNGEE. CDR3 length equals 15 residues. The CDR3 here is CASSGLAGAYNEQFF. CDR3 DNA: TGTGCCAGCAGCGGACTAGCGGGGGCATACAATGAACAGTTCTTC.

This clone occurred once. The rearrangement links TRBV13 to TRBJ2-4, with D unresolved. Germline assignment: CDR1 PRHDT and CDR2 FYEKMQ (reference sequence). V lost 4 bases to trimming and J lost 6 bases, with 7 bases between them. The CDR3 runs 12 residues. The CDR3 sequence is CASSSPRNIQYF. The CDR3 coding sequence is TGTGCCAGCAGCTCCCCCCGAAACATTCAGTACTTC. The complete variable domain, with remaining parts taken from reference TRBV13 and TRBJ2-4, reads AAGVIQSPRHLIKEKRETATLKCYPIPRHDTVYWYQQGPGQDPQFLISFYEKMQSDKGSIPDRFSAQQFSDYHSELNMSSLELGDSALYFCASSSPRNIQYFGAGTRLSVL.

CDR3 in amino acids: CASSSGQPGDEQYF. CDR3 DNA sequence: TGCGCCAGCAGCTCGGGACAGCCGGGGGACGAGCAGTACTTC. The gene calls are TRBV5-1 and TRBJ2-7, with D perhaps TRBD1 (7 bases). This CDR3 is built from 14 residues. V was clipped by 3 bases and J by 5 bases, with 15 bases between them. From germline, CDR1 is SGHRS and CDR2 YFSETQ.

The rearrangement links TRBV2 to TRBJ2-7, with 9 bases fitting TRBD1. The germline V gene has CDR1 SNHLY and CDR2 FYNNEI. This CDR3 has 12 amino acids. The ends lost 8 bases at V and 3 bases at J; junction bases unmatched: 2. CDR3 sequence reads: CASGTGNYEQYF. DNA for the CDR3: TGTGCCAGCGGGACAGGGAACTACGAGCAGTACTTC.

CDR3 nucleotides: TGTGCCAGCAGATTTGCAGGGGCAGGGGTCGTTGGCTACACCTTC. The encoded protein is CASRFAGAGVVGYTF. The gene calls are TRBV5-6 and TRBJ1-2; weak D call: TRBD1 (6 bases). This CDR3 has 15 residues. V lost 5 bases, J lost 7 bases, and 21 bases lay in between. CDR1 SGHDT and CDR2 YYEEEE come from the germline V gene.

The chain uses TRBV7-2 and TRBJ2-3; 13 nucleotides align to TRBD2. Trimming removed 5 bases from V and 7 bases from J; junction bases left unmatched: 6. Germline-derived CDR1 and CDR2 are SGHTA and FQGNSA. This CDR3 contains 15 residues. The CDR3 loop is CASSLSGTSGNTQYF. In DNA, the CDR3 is TGTGCCAGCAGCCTTTCCGGGACTAGCGGGAATACGCAGTATTTT.

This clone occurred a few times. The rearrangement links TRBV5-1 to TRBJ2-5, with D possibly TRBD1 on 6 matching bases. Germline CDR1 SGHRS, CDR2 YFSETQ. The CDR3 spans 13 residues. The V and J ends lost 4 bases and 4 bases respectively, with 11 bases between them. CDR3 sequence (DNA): TGCGCCAGCAGCGGACAGATTGCAGAGACCCAGTACTTC. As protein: CASSGQIAETQYF.

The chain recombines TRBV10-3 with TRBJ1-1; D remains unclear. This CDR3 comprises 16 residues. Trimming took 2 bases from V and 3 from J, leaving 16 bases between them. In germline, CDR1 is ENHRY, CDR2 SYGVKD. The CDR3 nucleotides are TGTGCCATCAGTGAGAGGGTGGGGAGACTGCACACTGAAGCTTTCTTT. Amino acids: CAISERVGRLHTEAFF.

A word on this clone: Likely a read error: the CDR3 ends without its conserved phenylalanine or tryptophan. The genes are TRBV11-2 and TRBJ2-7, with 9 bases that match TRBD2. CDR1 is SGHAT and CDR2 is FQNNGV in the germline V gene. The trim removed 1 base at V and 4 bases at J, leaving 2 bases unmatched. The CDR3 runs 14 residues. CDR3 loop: CASSLAAGGYEQYL. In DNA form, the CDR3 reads TGTGCCAGCAGCTTAGCAGCGGGGGGTTACGAGCAGTACCTC.

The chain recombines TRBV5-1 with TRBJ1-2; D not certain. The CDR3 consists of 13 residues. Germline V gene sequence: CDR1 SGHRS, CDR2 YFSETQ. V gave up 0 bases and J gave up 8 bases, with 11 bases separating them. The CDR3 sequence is CASSLEPGRGYTF. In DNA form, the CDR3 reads TGCGCCAGCAGCTTGGAACCCGGGAGGGGCTACACCTTC.

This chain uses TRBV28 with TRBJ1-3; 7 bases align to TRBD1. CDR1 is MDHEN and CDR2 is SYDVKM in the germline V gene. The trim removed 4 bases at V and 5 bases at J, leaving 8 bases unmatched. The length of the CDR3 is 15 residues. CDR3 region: CASSSPGQKRNTIYF. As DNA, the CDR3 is TGTGCCAGCAGTTCCCCGGGACAGAAACGAAACACCATATATTTT.

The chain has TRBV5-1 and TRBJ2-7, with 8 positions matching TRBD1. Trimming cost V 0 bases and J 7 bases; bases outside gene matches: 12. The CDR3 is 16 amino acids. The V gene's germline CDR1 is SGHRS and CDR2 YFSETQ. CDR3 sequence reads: CASSLGFVGTGGEQYF. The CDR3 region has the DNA TGCGCCAGCAGCTTGGGATTCGTCGGGACAGGTGGGGAGCAGTACTTC.

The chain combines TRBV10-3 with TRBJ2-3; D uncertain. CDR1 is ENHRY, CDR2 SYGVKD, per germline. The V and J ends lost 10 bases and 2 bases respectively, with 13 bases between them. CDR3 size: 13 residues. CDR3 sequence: CATTRFDTDTQYF. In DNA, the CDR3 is TGTGCCACGACAAGGTTCGACACAGATACGCAGTATTTT.

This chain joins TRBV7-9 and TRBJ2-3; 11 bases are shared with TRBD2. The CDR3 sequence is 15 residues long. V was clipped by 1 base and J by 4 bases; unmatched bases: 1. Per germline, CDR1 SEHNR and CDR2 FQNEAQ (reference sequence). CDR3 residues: CASSLVSGGADTQYF. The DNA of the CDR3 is TGTGCCAGCAGCTTAGTTAGCGGGGGGGCAGATACGCAGTATTTT. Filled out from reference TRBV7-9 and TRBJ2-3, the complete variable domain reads DTGVSQNPRHKITKRGQNVTFRCDPISEHNRLYWYRQTLGQGPEFLTYFQNEAQLEKSRLLSDRFSAERPKGSFSTLEIQRTEQGDSAMYLCASSLVSGGADTQYFGPGTRLTVL.

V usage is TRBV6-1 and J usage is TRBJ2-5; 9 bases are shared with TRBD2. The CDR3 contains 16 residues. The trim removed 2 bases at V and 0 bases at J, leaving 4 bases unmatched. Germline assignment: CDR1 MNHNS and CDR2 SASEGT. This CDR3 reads CASSENAGGYQETQYF. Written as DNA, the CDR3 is TGTGCCAGCAGTGAAAACGCGGGAGGGTACCAAGAGACCCAGTACTTC.

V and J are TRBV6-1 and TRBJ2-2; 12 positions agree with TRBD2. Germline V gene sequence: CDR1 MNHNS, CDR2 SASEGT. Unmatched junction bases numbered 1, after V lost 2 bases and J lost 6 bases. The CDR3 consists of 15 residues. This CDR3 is CASSELAGGPGELFF. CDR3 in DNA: TGTGCCAGCAGTGAACTAGCGGGAGGGCCCGGGGAGCTGTTTTTT.

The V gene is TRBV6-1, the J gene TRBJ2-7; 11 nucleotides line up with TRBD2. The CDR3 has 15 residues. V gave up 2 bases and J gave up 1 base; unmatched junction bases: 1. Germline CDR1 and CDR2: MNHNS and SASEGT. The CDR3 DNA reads TGTGCCAGCAGTGAACTAGCGGGAGGTTCCTACGAGCAGTACTTC. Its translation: CASSELAGGSYEQYF.